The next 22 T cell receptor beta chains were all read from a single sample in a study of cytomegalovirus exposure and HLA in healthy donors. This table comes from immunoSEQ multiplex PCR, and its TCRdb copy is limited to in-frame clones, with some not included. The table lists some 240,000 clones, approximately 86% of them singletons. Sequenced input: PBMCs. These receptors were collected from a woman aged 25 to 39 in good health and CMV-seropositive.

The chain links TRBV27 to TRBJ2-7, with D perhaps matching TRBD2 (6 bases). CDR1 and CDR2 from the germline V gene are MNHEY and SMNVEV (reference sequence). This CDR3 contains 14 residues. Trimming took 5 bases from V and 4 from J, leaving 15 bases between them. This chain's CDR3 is CASSAGSITYEQYF. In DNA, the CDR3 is TGTGCCAGCAGTGCGGGATCAATCACTTACGAGCAGTACTTC.

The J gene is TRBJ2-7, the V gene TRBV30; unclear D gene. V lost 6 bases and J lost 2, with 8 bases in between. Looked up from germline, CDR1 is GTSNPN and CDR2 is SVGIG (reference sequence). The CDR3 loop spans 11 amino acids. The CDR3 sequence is CACTATYEQYF. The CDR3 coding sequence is TGTGCCTGTACAGCTACCTACGAGCAGTACTTC.

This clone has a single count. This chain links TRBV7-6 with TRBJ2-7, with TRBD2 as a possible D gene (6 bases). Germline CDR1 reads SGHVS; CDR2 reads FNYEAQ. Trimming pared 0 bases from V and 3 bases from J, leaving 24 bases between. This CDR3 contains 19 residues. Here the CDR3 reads CASSLAAAYRDSSIYEQYF. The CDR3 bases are TGTGCCAGCAGCTTAGCCGCTGCTTACCGGGACTCATCAATCTACGAGCAGTACTTC. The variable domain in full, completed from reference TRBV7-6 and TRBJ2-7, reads GAGVSQSPRYKVTKRGQDVALRCDPISGHVSLYWYRQALGQGPEFLTYFNYEAQQDKSGLPNDRFSAERPEGSISTLTIQRTEQRDSAMYRCASSLAAAYRDSSIYEQYFGPGTRLTVT.

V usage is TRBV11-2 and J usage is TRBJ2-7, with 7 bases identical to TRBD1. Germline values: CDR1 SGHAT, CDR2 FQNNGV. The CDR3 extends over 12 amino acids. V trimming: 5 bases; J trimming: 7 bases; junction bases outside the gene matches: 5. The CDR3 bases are TGTGCCAGCAGCACAGGGGTTTATGAGCAGTACTTC. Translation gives CASSTGVYEQYF.

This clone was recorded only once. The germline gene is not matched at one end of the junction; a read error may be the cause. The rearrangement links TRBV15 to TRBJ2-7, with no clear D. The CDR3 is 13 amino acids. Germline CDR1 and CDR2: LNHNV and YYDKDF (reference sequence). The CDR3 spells CATSRDRSSEQYF. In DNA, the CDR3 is TGTGCCACCAGCAGAGATAGATCCTCCGAGCAGTACTTC. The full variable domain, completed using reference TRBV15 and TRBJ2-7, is DAMVIQNPRYQVTQFGKPVTLSCSQTLNHNVMYWYQQKSSQAPKLLFHYYDKDFNNEADTPDNFQSRRPNTSFCFLDIRSPGLGDTAMYLCATSRDRSSEQYFGPGTRLTVT.

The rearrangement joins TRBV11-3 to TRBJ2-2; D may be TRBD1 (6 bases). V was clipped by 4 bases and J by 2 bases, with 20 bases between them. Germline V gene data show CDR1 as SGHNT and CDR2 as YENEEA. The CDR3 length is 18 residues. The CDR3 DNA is TGTGCCAGCAGCTCCTTCCCACAAGCGGACAGCAACACCGGGGAGCTGTTTTTT. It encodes CASSSFPQADSNTGELFF.

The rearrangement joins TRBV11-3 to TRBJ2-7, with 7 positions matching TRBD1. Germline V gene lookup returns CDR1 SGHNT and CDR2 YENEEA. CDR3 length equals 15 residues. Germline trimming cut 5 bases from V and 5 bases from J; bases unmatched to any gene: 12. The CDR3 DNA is TGTGCCAGCAGCACTAGACAGGGTTTGGGTGACGAGCAGTACTTC. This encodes CASSTRQGLGDEQYF.

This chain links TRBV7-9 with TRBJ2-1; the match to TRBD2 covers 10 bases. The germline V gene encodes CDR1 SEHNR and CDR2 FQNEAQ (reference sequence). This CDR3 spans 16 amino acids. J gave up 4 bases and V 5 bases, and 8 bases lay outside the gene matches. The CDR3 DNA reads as TGTGCCAGCAGCCTCTATCGACTAGCGGGTTACAATGAGCAGTTCTTC. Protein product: CASSLYRLAGYNEQFF.

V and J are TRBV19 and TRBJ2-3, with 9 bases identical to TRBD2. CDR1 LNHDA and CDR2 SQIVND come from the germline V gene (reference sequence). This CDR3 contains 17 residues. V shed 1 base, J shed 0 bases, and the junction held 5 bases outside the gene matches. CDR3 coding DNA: TGTGCCAGTAGTATAGCCCCTAGCGGGACGAGCACAGATACGCAGTATTTT. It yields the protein CASSIAPSGTSTDTQYF.

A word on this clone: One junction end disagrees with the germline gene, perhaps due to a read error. The chain's CDR3 is CASNQEYTGLNPYSYEQYF. The CDR3 nucleotides read TGCGCCAGCAACCAAGAGTATACAGGCTTGAACCCCTATTCCTACGAGCAGTACTTC. The chain recombines TRBV4-1 with TRBJ2-7, with D maybe TRBD1 (5 bases). This CDR3 has 19 amino acids. Germline CDR1 is MGHRA and CDR2 is YSYEKL.

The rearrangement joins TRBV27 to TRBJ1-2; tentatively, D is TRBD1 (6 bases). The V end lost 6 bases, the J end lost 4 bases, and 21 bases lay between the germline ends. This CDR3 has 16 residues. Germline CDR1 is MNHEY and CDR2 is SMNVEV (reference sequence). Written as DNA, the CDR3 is TGTGCCAGCAGATCCGATACAGGGTATGGGAGCTATGGCTACACCTTC. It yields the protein CASRSDTGYGSYGYTF.

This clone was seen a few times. CDR3 DNA sequence: TGTGCCAGTAGTACGTGCCGGGTTGAGTACTTC. This translates into CASSTCRVEYF. This chain links TRBV19 with TRBJ2-7, with unresolved D. V was clipped by 4 bases and J by 11 bases, with 12 bases between them. This CDR3 comprises 11 residues. From germline, CDR1 is LNHDA and CDR2 SQIVND (reference sequence).

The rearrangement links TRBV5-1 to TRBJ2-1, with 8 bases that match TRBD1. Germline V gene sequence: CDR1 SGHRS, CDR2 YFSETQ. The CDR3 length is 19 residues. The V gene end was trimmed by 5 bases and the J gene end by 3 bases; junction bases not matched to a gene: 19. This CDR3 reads CASSQGAGAQTGYYNEQFF. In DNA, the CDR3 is TGCGCCAGCAGTCAGGGGGCCGGGGCCCAAACCGGCTACTACAATGAGCAGTTCTTC.

CDR3 nucleotide sequence: TGTGCCAGCAGCAAAGAAGGGGCAGGGCCCTACGAGCAGTACTTC. Amino acids: CASSKEGAGPYEQYF. The gene calls are TRBV21-1 and TRBJ2-7; the table's D call, TRBD1, was not checked against the DNA. TRBV21-1 corresponds to a pseudogene. CDR3 length equals 15 residues.

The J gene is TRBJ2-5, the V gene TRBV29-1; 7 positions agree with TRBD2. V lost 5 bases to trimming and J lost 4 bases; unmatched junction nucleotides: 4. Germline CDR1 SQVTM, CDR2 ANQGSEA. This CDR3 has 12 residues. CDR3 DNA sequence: TGCAGCGTTCCGTCTAGCGGAGAGACCCAGTACTTC. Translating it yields CSVPSSGETQYF.

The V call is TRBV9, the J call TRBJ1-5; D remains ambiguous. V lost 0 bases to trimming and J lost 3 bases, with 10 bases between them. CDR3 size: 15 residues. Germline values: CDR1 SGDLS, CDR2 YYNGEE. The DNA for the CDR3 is TGTGCCAGCAGCGTAGGTGGGCAACTCAATCAGCCCCAGCATTTT. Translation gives CASSVGGQLNQPQHF.

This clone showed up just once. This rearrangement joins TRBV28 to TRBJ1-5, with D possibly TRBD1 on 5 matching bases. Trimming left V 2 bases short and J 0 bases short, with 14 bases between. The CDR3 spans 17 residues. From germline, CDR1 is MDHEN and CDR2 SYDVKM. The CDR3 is CASSLVAGRYSNQPQHF. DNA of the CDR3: TGTGCCAGCAGTTTAGTGGCGGGGCGATATAGCAATCAGCCCCAGCATTTT.

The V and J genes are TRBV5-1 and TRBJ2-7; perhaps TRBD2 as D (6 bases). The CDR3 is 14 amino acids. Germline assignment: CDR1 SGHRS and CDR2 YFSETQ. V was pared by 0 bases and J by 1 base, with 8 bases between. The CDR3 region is CASSLERASYEQYF. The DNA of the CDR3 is TGCGCCAGCAGCTTGGAGCGGGCGTCCTACGAGCAGTACTTC.

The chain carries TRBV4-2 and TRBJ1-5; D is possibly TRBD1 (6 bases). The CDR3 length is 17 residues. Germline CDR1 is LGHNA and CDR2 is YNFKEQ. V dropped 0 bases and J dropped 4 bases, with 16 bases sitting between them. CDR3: CASSQDGEGGGNQPQHF. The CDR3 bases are TGTGCCAGCAGCCAAGATGGAGAGGGAGGGGGGAATCAGCCCCAGCATTTT.

CDR3 in amino acids: CASSEGPWQGASYGYTF. The DNA of the CDR3 is TGTGCCAGCAGCGAGGGCCCGTGGCAGGGGGCCTCCTATGGCTACACCTTC. The chain recombines TRBV9 with TRBJ1-2; TRBD1 matches 8 bases. The trim removed 3 bases at V and 4 bases at J, leaving 14 bases unmatched. This CDR3 has 17 amino acids. From germline, CDR1 is SGDLS and CDR2 YYNGEE.

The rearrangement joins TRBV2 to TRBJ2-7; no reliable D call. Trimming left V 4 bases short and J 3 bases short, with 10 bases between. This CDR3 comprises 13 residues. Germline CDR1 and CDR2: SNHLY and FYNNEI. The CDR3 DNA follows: TGTGCCAGCAGTGTGACAACTGACTACGAGCAGTACTTC. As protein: CASSVTTDYEQYF.

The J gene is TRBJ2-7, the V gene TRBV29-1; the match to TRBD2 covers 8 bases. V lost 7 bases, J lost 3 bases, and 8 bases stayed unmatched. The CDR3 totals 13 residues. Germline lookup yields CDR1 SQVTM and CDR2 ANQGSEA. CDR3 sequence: CSGRAGVGYEQYF. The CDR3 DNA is TGCAGCGGGAGAGCGGGAGTTGGCTACGAGCAGTACTTC.